Below, 10 T cell receptor beta chains from the same sample are listed, as sequenced in a study of T cells in localized non-small cell lung cancer. TCRdb's copy holds only in-frame clones and misses some; the assay was immunoSEQ multiplex PCR. The sample includes 52,000 or so clones, 86% of them seen just once. The specimen was peripheral blood, collected before any cancer treatment. All receptors derive from a male donor at least 60 years old with stage III squamous cell lung carcinoma.

The rearrangement uses TRBV7-8 and TRBJ1-1, with D hard to call. The ends were cut back, 2 bases at V and 5 bases at J, with 18 bases in the middle. The CDR3 loop spans 16 amino acids. CDR1 is SGHVS, CDR2 FQNEAQ, per germline. CDR3 bases: TGTGCCAGCAGCTTACGTAACTGGCAGGTTGGGACTGAAGCTTTCTTT. This gives the protein CASSLRNWQVGTEAFF.

The rearrangement links TRBV27 to TRBJ2-7, with unresolved D. The CDR3 is made up of 14 amino acids. V lost 2 bases, J lost 4 bases, and 12 bases lay in between. CDR1 is MNHEY and CDR2 is SMNVEV in the germline V gene (reference sequence). CDR3 protein: CASSLGGRAYEQYF. The CDR3 DNA reads as TGTGCCAGCAGTTTAGGCGGCAGAGCATACGAGCAGTACTTC.

This clone was detected once. This rearrangement joins TRBV9 to TRBJ2-3, with 10 bases aligning to TRBD2. Germline V gives CDR1 SGDLS, CDR2 YYNGEE. This CDR3 contains 15 residues. V lost 3 bases, J lost 5 bases, and 6 bases stayed unmatched. The CDR3 spells CASSALAGVRDTQYF. CDR3 nucleotide sequence: TGTGCCAGCAGCGCCCTAGCGGGAGTAAGAGATACGCAGTATTTT.

The CDR3 region has the DNA TGTGCCAGCAGTCGGACCCGCAATGAGCAGTTCTTC. Translation gives CASSRTRNEQFF. The J gene is TRBJ2-1, the V gene TRBV27; no clear D. Trimming shortened V by 5 bases and J by 6 bases, and 8 bases separated the two germline ends. Germline V gives CDR1 MNHEY, CDR2 SMNVEV (reference sequence). CDR3 length: 12 residues.

V gene TRBV5-8 combines with J gene TRBJ2-5; D unresolved. This CDR3 region has 12 residues. Trimming removed 0 bases from V and 4 bases from J, with 4 bases in between. From germline, CDR1 is SGHTS and CDR2 YDEGEE. CDR3 protein: CASSLGRETQYF. The DNA of the CDR3 is TGTGCCAGCAGCTTGGGGAGAGAGACCCAGTACTTC.

The J gene is TRBJ2-5, the V gene TRBV11-2; 8 bases align to TRBD1. This CDR3 contains 14 residues. Trimming at V came to 2 bases and at J to 6 bases, leaving 5 bases not matched to a gene. Germline loops: CDR1 SGHAT, CDR2 FQNNGV. The CDR3 sequence: CASSLHDRGKTQYF. CDR3 nucleotide sequence: TGTGCCAGCAGCTTACACGACAGGGGCAAGACCCAGTACTTC.

The V call is TRBV30, the J call TRBJ1-5; TRBD1 matches at 7 bases. The trim removed 5 bases at V and 8 bases at J, leaving 6 bases unmatched. This CDR3 comprises 12 residues. The germline gives CDR1 GTSNPN, CDR2 SVGIG (reference sequence). DNA of the CDR3: TGTGCCTGGGGGGACAGCGACGAGCCCCAGCATTTT. It is translated as CAWGDSDEPQHF.

This clone showed up just a few times. The V call is TRBV5-4, the J call TRBJ1-3; D gene unclear. Trimming pared 4 bases from V and 6 bases from J, leaving 20 bases between. The CDR3 has 16 amino acids. From germline, CDR1 is SGHNT and CDR2 YYREEE (reference sequence). The CDR3 spells CASSPEVGRGPNTIYF. The CDR3 bases are TGTGCCAGCAGCCCCGAGGTGGGCCGTGGTCCAAACACCATATATTTT.

The CDR3 DNA reads TGTGCCAGCAGCGTAGATCCTTCCACAGATACGCAGTATTTT. This sequence encodes CASSVDPSTDTQYF. The genes are TRBV9 and TRBJ2-3; D is unclear. Germline-derived CDR1 and CDR2 are SGDLS and YYNGEE. This CDR3 is 14 amino acids long. The ends were cut back, 0 bases at V and 2 bases at J, with 7 bases in the middle.

V is TRBV6-5 and J is TRBJ1-1; D is ambiguous. Germline CDR1 MNHEY, CDR2 SVGAGI. CDR3 length: 14 residues. Trimming shortened V by 2 bases and J by 0 bases, and 7 bases separated the two germline ends. In DNA, the CDR3 is TGTGCCAGCAGTTACAACAACATGAACACTGAAGCTTTCTTT. It encodes CASSYNNMNTEAFF.